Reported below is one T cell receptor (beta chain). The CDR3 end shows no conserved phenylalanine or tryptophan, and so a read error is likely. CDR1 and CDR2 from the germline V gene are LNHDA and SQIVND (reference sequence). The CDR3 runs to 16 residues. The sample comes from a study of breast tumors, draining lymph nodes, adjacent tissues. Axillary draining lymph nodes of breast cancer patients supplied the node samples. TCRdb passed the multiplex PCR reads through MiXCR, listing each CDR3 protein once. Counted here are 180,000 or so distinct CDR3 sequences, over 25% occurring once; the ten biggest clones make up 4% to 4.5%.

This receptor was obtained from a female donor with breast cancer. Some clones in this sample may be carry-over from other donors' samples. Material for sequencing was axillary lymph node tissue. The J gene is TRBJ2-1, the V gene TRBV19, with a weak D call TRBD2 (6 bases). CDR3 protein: CASSIEAGTSHNEQFS. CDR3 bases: TGTGCCAGTAGTATTGAGGCGGGGACCTCCCACAATGAGCAGTTCTCC.